This TCR beta chain was identified during a study of shared clonotypes between healthy human individuals. Study context: Donors, aged 18 to 49, were a couple of women and three men. CD4 naive and CD4 memory each took three plates per donor, while CD8 naive took two and CD8 memory one.

Regarding this clone: Its antigen is as yet unknown.

This CDR3 is 14 amino acids long. Deletions cut 0 bases from V and 5 bases from J, with 9 bases between. Germline values: CDR1 SGHAT, CDR2 FQNNGV. Replicate PCRs run on sorted subsets employed about 220 ng DNA, approximately 30,000 T cell genomes. Produced via immunoSEQ multiplex PCR; TCRdb's table is partial and in-frame only. Among 550,000 to 800,000 clones listed, less than 85% were seen once. Study findings and constraints: Clonotype sharing among donors was thought likely to change with sequencing depth.

The sequence was obtained from a woman younger than 45 in good health. The V gene is TRBV11-2, the J gene TRBJ2-3; no firm D call. The specimen sequenced was memory CD4+ T cells sorted from blood. As to subset: CD45RA-negative fraction. The CDR3 spells CASSLEPFRDTQYF. CDR3 nucleotides: TGTGCCAGCAGCTTAGAACCCTTTAGAGATACGCAGTATTTT.